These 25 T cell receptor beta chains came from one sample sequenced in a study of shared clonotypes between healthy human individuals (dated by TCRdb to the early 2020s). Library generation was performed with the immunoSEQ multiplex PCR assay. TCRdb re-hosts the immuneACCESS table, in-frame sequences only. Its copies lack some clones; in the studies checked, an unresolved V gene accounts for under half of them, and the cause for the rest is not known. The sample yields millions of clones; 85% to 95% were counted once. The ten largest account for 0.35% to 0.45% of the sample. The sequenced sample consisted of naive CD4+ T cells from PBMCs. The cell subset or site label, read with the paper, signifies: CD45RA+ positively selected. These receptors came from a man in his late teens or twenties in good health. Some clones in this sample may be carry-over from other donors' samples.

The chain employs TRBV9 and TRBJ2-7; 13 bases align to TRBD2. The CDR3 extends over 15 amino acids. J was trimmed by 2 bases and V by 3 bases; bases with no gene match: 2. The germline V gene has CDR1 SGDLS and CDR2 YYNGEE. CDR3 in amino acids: CASSEGLAGTYEQYF. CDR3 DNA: TGTGCCAGCAGCGAGGGACTAGCGGGGACCTACGAGCAGTACTTC. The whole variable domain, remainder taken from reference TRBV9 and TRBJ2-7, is DSGVTQTPKHLITATGQRVTLRCSPRSGDLSVYWYQQSLDQGLQFLIQYYNGEERAKGNILERFSAQQFPDLHSELNLSSLELGDSALYFCASSEGLAGTYEQYFGPGTRLTVT.

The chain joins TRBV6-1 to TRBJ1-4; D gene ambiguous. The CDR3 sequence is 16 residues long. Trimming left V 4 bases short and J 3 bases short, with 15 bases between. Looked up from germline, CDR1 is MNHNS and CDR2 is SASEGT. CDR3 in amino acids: CASSARPGAANEKLFF. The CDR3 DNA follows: TGTGCCAGCAGTGCCAGGCCCGGAGCGGCTAATGAAAAACTGTTTTTT.

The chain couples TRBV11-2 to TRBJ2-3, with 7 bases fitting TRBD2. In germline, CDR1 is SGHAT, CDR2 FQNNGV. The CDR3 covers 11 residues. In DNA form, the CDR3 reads TGTGCGCCGGCTAACGGGAGGTGGTGGTATTTT. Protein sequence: CAPANGRWWYF.

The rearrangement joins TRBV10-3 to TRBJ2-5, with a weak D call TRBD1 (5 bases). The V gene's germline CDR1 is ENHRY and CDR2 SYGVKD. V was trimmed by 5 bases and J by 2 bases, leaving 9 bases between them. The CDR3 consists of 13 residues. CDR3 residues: CAISTGVQETQYF. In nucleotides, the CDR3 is TGTGCCATCAGTACAGGAGTACAAGAGACCCAGTACTTC.

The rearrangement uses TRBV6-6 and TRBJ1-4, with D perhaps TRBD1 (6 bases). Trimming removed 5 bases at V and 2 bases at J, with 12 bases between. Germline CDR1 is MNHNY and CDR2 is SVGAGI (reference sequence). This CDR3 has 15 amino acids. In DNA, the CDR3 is TGTGCCAGCAGTCCAACAGGGTGGACTAATGAAAAACTGTTTTTT. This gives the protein CASSPTGWTNEKLFF.

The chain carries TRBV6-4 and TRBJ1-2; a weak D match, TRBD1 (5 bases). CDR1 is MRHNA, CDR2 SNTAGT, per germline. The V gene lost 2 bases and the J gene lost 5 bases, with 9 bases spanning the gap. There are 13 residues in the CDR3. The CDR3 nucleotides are TGTGCCAGCAGTGACGGGACGGAGTATGGCTACACCTTC. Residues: CASSDGTEYGYTF.

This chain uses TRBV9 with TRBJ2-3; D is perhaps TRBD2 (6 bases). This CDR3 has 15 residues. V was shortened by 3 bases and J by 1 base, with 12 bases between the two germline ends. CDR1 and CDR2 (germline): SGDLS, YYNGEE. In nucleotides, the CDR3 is TGTGCCAGCAGCGCGGGACTCTCTGGCACAGATACGCAGTATTTT. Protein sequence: CASSAGLSGTDTQYF.

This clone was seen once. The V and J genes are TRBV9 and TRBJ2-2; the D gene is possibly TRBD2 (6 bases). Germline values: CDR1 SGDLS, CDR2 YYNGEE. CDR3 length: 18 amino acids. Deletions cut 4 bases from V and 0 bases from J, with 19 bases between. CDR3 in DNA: TGTGCCAGCAGCCCACCCCGGGGGACGTTCGCGAACACCGGGGAGCTGTTTTTT. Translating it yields CASSPPRGTFANTGELFF.

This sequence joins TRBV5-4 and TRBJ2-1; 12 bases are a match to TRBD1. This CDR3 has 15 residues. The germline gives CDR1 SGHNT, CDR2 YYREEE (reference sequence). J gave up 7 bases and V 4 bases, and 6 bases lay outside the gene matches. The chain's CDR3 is CASSPGQGAGNEQFF. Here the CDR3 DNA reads TGTGCCAGCAGCCCGGGACAGGGGGCGGGAAATGAGCAGTTCTTC. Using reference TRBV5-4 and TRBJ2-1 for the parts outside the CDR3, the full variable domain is ETGVTQSPTHLIKTRGQQVTLRCSSQSGHNTVSWYQQALGQGPQFIFQYYREEENGRGNFPPRFSGLQFPNYSSELNVNALELDDSALYLCASSPGQGAGNEQFFGPGTRLTVL.

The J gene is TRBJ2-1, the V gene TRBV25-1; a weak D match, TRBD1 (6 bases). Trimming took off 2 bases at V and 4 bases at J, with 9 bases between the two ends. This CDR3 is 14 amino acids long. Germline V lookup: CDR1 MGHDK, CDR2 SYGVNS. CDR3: CASSEGQQYNEQFF. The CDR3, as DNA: TGTGCCAGCAGTGAAGGACAGCAATACAATGAGCAGTTCTTC.

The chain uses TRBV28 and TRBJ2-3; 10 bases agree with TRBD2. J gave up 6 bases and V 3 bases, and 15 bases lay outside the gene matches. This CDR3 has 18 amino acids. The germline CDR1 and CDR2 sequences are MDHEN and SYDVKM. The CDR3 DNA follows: TGTGCCAGCAGTTTCGTACCCGGGACTAGCGAGAGACTGGATACGCAGTATTTT. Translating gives CASSFVPGTSERLDTQYF.

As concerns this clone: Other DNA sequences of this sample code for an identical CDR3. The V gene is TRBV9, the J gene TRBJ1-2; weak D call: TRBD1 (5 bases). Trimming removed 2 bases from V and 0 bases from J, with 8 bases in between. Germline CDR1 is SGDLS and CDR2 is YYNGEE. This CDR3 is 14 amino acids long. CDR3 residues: CASSVTGANYGYTF. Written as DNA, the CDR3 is TGTGCCAGCAGCGTTACAGGAGCTAACTATGGCTACACCTTC.

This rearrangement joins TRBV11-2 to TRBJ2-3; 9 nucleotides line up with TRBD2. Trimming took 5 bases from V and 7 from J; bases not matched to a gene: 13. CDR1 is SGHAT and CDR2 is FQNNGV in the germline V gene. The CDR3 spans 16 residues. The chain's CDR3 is CASSVPAGGPSHTQYF. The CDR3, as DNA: TGTGCCAGCAGCGTTCCCGCGGGAGGGCCGTCCCATACGCAGTATTTT.

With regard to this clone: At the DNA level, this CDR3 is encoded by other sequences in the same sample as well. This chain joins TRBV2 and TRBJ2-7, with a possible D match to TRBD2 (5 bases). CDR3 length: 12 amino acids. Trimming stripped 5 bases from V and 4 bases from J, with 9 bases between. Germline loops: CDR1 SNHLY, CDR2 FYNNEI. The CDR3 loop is CASSYTSYEQYF. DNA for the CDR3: TGTGCCAGCAGTTATACTAGTTACGAGCAGTACTTC. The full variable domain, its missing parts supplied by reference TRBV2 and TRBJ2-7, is EPEVTQTPSHQVTQMGQEVILRCVPISNHLYFYWYRQILGQKVEFLVSFYNNEISEKSEIFDDQFSVERPDGSNFTLKIRSTKLEDSAMYFCASSYTSYEQYFGPGTRLTVT.

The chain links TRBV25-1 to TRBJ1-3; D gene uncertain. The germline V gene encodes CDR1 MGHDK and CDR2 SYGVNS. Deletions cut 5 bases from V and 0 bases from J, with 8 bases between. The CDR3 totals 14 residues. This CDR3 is CASSSASSGNTIYF. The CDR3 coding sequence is TGTGCCAGCAGTTCAGCGAGCTCTGGAAACACCATATATTTT.

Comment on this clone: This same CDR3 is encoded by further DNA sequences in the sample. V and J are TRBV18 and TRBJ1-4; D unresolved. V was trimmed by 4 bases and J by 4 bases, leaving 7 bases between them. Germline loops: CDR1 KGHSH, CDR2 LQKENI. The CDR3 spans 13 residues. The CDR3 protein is CASSRDINEKLFF. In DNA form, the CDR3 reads TGTGCCAGCTCACGAGACATTAATGAAAAACTGTTTTTT.

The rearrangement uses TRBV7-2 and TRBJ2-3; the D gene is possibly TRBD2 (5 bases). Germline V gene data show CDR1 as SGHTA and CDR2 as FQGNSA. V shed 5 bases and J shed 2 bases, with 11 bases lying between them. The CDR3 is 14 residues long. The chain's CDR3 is CASSREHTTDTQYF. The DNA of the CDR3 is TGTGCCAGCAGCCGGGAACACACCACAGATACGCAGTATTTT.

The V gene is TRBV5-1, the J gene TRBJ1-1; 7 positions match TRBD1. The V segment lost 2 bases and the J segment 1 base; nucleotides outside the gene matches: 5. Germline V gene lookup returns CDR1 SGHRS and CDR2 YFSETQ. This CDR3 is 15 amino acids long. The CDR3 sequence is CASSFSGQENTEAFF. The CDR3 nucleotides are TGCGCCAGCAGCTTTTCAGGACAGGAGAACACTGAAGCTTTCTTT.

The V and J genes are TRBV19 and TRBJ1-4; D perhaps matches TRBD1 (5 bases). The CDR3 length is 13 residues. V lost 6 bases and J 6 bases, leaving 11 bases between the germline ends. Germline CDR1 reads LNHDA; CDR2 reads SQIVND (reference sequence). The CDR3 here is CASRRQTYEKLFF. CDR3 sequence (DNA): TGTGCCAGTAGGCGACAGACCTATGAAAAACTGTTTTTT.

Here the CDR3 DNA reads TGTGCCAGCAGTCCTAGCCTTGCTCGGATGGGGAGCGTAGATACGCAGTATTTT. This codes for CASSPSLARMGSVDTQYF. The V and J genes are TRBV27 and TRBJ2-3, with a possible D match to TRBD2 (5 bases). The CDR3 covers 18 residues. The V end was cut by 5 bases, the J end by 5 bases, with 26 bases between. Germline V CDR1 and CDR2: MNHEY, SMNVEV (reference sequence).

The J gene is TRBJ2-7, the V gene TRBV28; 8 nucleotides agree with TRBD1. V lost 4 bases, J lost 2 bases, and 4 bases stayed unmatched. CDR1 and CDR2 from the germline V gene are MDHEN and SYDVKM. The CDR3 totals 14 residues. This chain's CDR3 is CASSYPGQAYEQYF. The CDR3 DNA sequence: TGTGCCAGCAGTTACCCGGGACAGGCCTACGAGCAGTACTTC.

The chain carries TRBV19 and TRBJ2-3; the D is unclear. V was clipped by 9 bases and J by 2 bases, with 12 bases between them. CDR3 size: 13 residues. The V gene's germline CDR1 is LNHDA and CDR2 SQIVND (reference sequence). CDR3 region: CASRLIPTDTQYF. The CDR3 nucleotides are TGTGCCAGCAGGCTAATACCCACAGATACGCAGTATTTT.

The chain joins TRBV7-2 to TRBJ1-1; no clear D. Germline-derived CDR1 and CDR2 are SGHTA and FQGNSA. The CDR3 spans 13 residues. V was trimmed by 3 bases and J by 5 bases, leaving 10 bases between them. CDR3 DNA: TGTGCCAGCAGCTTCTCATATGGGACTGAAGCTTTCTTT. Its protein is CASSFSYGTEAFF.

CDR3 coding DNA: TGTGCCAGCAGCTTTCCCTTACTTTTTTACGAGCAGTACTTC. It specifies CASSFPLLFYEQYF. The genes are TRBV11-2 and TRBJ2-7; the D is unclear. CDR3 length: 14 amino acids. V was pared by 3 bases and J by 4 bases, with 13 bases between. CDR1 is SGHAT, CDR2 FQNNGV, per germline.

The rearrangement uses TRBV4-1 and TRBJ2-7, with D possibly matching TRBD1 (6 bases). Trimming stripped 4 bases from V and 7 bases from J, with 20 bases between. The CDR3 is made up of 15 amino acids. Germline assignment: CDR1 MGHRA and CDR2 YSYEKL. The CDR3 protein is CASSPLRGHSGEQYF. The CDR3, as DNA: TGCGCCAGCAGCCCCTTGAGGGGACACAGTGGGGAGCAGTACTTC.